A selection of T cell receptor beta chains follows, all from one sample in a study of T cell repertoires in cytomegalovirus infection. TCRdb recomputed calls from the reads with MiXCR, one row per CDR3 protein. The sample lists about 130,000 distinct CDR3 sequences, about 24% occurring once. No antigen is known for these receptors. Sequencing used PBMCs, sequenced either directly or after in vitro stimulation (not recorded which). The source is a human donor in good health (CMV status not recorded). Some clones in this sample may be carry-over from other donors' samples. CDR3s include the opening cysteine and the closing phenylalanine or tryptophan. A D gene is named only where the DNA matches it firmly. Clone size appears in some rows only: once, few, many, or a class for an expanded clone.

d_gene,j_gene,abundance,v_gene,CDR3aa,CDR3nt
-,TRBJ2-3,few,TRBV7-2,CASSFITDTQYF,TGTGCCAGCAGCTTTATCACGGATACGCAGTATTTT
-,TRBJ2-5,few,TRBV10-3,CAISVGGGVQYF,TGTGCCATCAGTGTTGGCGGCGGGGTCCAGTACTTC
-,TRBJ1-4,-,TRBV28,CASSFVDRAREKLFF,TGTGCCAGCAGCTTTGTAGACCGCGCCCGGGAAAAACTGTTTTTT
-,TRBJ2-3,few,TRBV6-5,CASSYSGLRGDTQYF,TGTGCCAGCAGTTACTCAGGGCTTCGAGGAGATACGCAGTATTTT
-,TRBJ1-5,-,TRBV6-2/TRBV6-3,CASRKLNQPQHF,TGTGCCAGCAGAAAACTTAATCAGCCCCAGCATTTT
TRBD1,TRBJ2-1,-,TRBV6-5,CASSYSPGPGTDEQFF,TGTGCCAGCAGTTACTCGCCCGGACCAGGGACAGATGAGCAGTTCTTC
-,TRBJ2-1,-,TRBV4-3,CASSQAGGTHNEQFF,TGCGCCAGCAGCCAAGCAGGGGGGACCCACAATGAGCAGTTCTTC
-,TRBJ1-6,-,TRBV5-4,CASTSDGGGYNSPLHF,TGTGCCAGCACCTCGGATGGGGGTGGTTATAATTCACCCCTCCACTTT
-,TRBJ1-1,-,TRBV19,CASSLSRGNTEASF,TGTGCCAGTAGTCTGAGTCGGGGGAACACTGAAGCTTCCTTT
TRBD1,TRBJ2-5,many,TRBV7-9,CASSSTRTGDFQETQYF,TGTGCCAGCAGCTCAACCAGGACAGGGGACTTCCAAGAGACCCAGTACTTC
TRBD2,TRBJ2-1,-,TRBV5-1,CASSELASLAGVIRGSYNEQFF,TGCGCCAGCAGCGAACTGGCCTCCCTAGCGGGAGTAATTCGCGGCTCCTACAATGAGCAGTTCTTC
TRBD1,TRBJ1-4,-,TRBV30,CAWSETLIGTGTEKLFF,TGTGCCTGGAGTGAAACGCTTATTGGGACAGGCACTGAAAAACTGTTTTTT
TRBD2,TRBJ2-1,few,TRBV29-1,CSVSNPGLRGSYNEQFF,TGCAGCGTTTCGAACCCGGGACTAAGGGGCTCCTACAATGAGCAGTTCTTC
-,TRBJ1-1,many,TRBV7-2,CASSTDRNTEAFF,TGTGCCAGCAGCACAGACAGGAACACTGAAGCTTTCTTT
TRBD2,TRBJ2-7,many,TRBV7-2,CASSPRSGGHEQYF,TGTGCCAGCAGCCCGAGAAGCGGGGGCCACGAGCAGTACTTC
TRBD1,TRBJ2-4,-,TRBV9,CASSAGSGQGMVIQYF,TGTGCCAGCAGCGCAGGATCGGGACAGGGAATGGTCATTCAGTACTTC